This T cell receptor beta chain was sequenced in a study of patients and donors after allogeneic stem cell transplantation. MiXCR was run by TCRdb on the RT-PCR reads, yielding one entry per CDR3 protein. The sample records 900,000 to 1,000,000 distinct CDR3 sequences, about 20% being singletons. Germline V gene lookup returns CDR1 SGDLS and CDR2 YYNGEE. After removal of 3 bases from V and 2 bases from J, the junction contained 9 bases not matched to a gene. CDR3 length: 16 amino acids. This clonotype was obtained from a human donor who was either an allogeneic HSCT recipient or a stem cell or donor lymphocyte infusion donor (not recorded which). It is not recorded whose cells these are; they may come from a transplant donor. The chain recombines TRBV9 with TRBJ2-5, with 8 bases that match TRBD1. Sample: blood, either unsorted or a sorted T cell fraction (not recorded which). The CDR3, as DNA: TGTGCCAGCAGCGGAAACGGACAGGGAAAACAAGAGACCCAGTACTTC. Its protein is CASSGNGQGKQETQYF.